This passage covers 22 T cell receptor beta chains from one sample sequenced in a study of PD-1 blockade in classical Hodgkin lymphoma. With no exception, relapse followed autologous stem cell transplantation in all patients, and brentuximab vedotin exposure varied. Produced via immunoSEQ multiplex PCR; TCRdb's table is partial and in-frame only. This sample has around 100,000 clones, with roughly 89% found just once. Source: peripheral blood mononuclear cells (PBMCs), taken before the second cycle of nivolumab. These receptors all come from a human donor with classical Hodgkin lymphoma.

The V call is TRBV5-8, the J call TRBJ2-3, with 12 bases aligning to TRBD2. Germline CDR1 is SGHTS and CDR2 is YDEGEE. Germline trimming cut 0 bases from V and 2 bases from J; bases unmatched to any gene: 4. The CDR3 length is 17 residues. CDR3 residues: CASSLALAGGLTDTQYF. The CDR3 DNA is TGTGCCAGCAGCTTGGCACTAGCGGGGGGACTCACAGATACGCAGTATTTT.

The chain links TRBV7-9 to TRBJ1-2, with TRBD1 matching over 7 bases. This CDR3 region has 15 residues. CDR1 is SEHNR, CDR2 FQNEAQ, per germline (reference sequence). V was clipped by 5 bases and J by 0 bases; unmatched bases: 6. In DNA form, the CDR3 reads TGTGCCAGCAGCCCTGACGGGACAGCTAACTATGGCTACACCTTC. This gives the protein CASSPDGTANYGYTF. Full variable domain (missing parts from reference TRBV7-9 and TRBJ1-2): DTGVSQNPRHKITKRGQNVTFRCDPISEHNRLYWYRQTLGQGPEFLTYFQNEAQLEKSRLLSDRFSAERPKGSFSTLEIQRTEQGDSAMYLCASSPDGTANYGYTFGSGTRLTVV.

The rearrangement links TRBV2 to TRBJ1-2; 7 bases agree with TRBD1. The CDR3 runs 13 residues. CDR1 SNHLY and CDR2 FYNNEI come from the germline V gene. V lost 4 bases, J lost 8 bases, and 7 bases stayed unmatched. The CDR3 nucleotides read TGTGCCAGCAGTGGGGACAGCCGTTCAGGCTACACCTTC. Residues: CASSGDSRSGYTF.

CDR3 residues: CASSYVGDYGYTF. The CDR3 DNA reads as TGCGCCAGCAGCTACGTAGGTGACTATGGCTACACCTTC. The chain employs TRBV5-1 and TRBJ1-2; D is uncertain. The CDR3 runs 13 residues. The germline V gene has CDR1 SGHRS and CDR2 YFSETQ. Trimming cost V 3 bases and J 3 bases, with 9 bases left between them.

This chain uses TRBV25-1 with TRBJ1-4; D gene unclear. The CDR3 runs 16 residues. Deletions cut 1 base from V and 5 bases from J, with 14 bases between. CDR1 is MGHDK and CDR2 is SYGVNS in the germline V gene. This CDR3 is CASSEFRYLANEKLFF. In nucleotides, the CDR3 is TGTGCCAGCAGTGAATTCCGATACCTTGCAAATGAAAAACTGTTTTTT. Full variable domain (missing parts from reference TRBV25-1 and TRBJ1-4): EADIYQTPRYLVIGTGKKITLECSQTMGHDKMYWYQQDPGMELHLIHYSYGVNSTEKGDLSSESTVSRIRTEHFPLTLESARPSHTSQYLCASSEFRYLANEKLFFGSGTQLSVL.

The chain is built from TRBV5-1 and TRBJ2-1; no definite D call. The CDR3 extends over 13 amino acids. V lost 2 bases and J 5 bases, leaving 8 bases between the germline ends. The germline gives CDR1 SGHRS, CDR2 YFSETQ. The CDR3 region is CASSLGSHNEQFF. The CDR3 DNA follows: TGCGCCAGCAGCTTAGGCTCTCACAATGAGCAGTTCTTC.

The rearrangement joins TRBV18 to TRBJ1-3; D is perhaps TRBD1 (5 bases). This CDR3 contains 16 residues. Germline CDR1 is KGHSH and CDR2 is LQKENI. Trimming pared 0 bases from V and 4 bases from J, leaving 13 bases between. The DNA of the CDR3 is TGTGCCAGCTCACCACCGGGACTCACAACCGGAAACACCATATATTTT. Translated, it gives CASSPPGLTTGNTIYF.

The chain uses TRBV6-4 and TRBJ2-1, with 8 bases aligning to TRBD2. Germline trimming cut 0 bases from V and 4 bases from J; bases unmatched to any gene: 20. The CDR3 totals 21 residues. CDR1 is MRHNA and CDR2 is SNTAGT in the germline V gene. The CDR3 bases are TGTGCCAGCAGTGACTCGAGATTGGCGGGGGGCCGTCCCCATTTTTACAATGAGCAGTTCTTC. Its protein product is CASSDSRLAGGRPHFYNEQFF.

The chain couples TRBV9 to TRBJ2-5; weak D call: TRBD2 (5 bases). Per germline, CDR1 SGDLS and CDR2 YYNGEE. This CDR3 is built from 15 residues. V dropped 0 bases and J dropped 7 bases, with 16 bases sitting between them. The CDR3, as DNA: TGTGCCAGCAGCGTAGCTACGCCTCCAGAGGGGACCCAGTACTTC. This codes for CASSVATPPEGTQYF. Using reference TRBV9 and TRBJ2-5 for the parts outside the CDR3, the full variable domain is DSGVTQTPKHLITATGQRVTLRCSPRSGDLSVYWYQQSLDQGLQFLIQYYNGEERAKGNILERFSAQQFPDLHSELNLSSLELGDSALYFCASSVATPPEGTQYFGPGTRLLVL.

The chain is built from TRBV6-5 and TRBJ2-2, with D uncertain. The V end was cut by 3 bases, the J end by 0 bases, with 11 bases between. Germline V lookup: CDR1 MNHEY, CDR2 SVGAGI. The CDR3 sequence is 16 residues long. CDR3 in DNA: TGTGCCAGCAGTTATAGTCCTGAAGCGAACACCGGGGAGCTGTTTTTT. It specifies CASSYSPEANTGELFF.

The chain is built from TRBV27 and TRBJ2-1; the match to TRBD1 covers 9 bases. The CDR3 contains 17 residues. Germline CDR1 and CDR2: MNHEY and SMNVEV (reference sequence). Germline trimming cut 7 bases from V and 7 bases from J; bases unmatched to any gene: 17. CDR3 DNA sequence: TGTGCCAGCAAAACCCTCACAGGGGGCGCAAACCTTAATGAGCAGTTCTTC. Amino acid sequence: CASKTLTGGANLNEQFF.

The V call is TRBV18, the J call TRBJ1-4, with D unresolved. This CDR3 has 15 residues. Germline CDR1 KGHSH, CDR2 LQKENI. Trimming cost V 8 bases and J 3 bases, with 16 bases left between them. The CDR3 DNA follows: TGTGCCAGCCGCGATGGGCAGTCGTCTAATGAAAAACTGTTTTTT. As protein: CASRDGQSSNEKLFF.

The V and J genes are TRBV29-1 and TRBJ1-2, with D uncertain. Germline V lookup: CDR1 SQVTM, CDR2 ANQGSEA. The V and J ends lost 5 bases and 6 bases respectively, with 13 bases between them. This CDR3 contains 12 residues. CDR3 residues: CSVFDRDDGYTF. CDR3 in DNA: TGCAGCGTTTTTGATAGGGATGATGGCTACACCTTC.

This sequence joins TRBV19 and TRBJ2-2; D uncertain. Deletions cut 2 bases from V and 2 bases from J, with 6 bases between. In germline, CDR1 is LNHDA, CDR2 SQIVND (reference sequence). The CDR3 loop spans 14 amino acids. CDR3 sequence reads: CASSINGNTGELFF. CDR3 bases: TGTGCCAGTAGTATAAACGGTAACACCGGGGAGCTGTTTTTT.

This chain uses TRBV10-2 with TRBJ2-7; the D is unclear. Germline V gene sequence: CDR1 WSHSY, CDR2 SAAADI. The CDR3 extends over 11 amino acids. V lost 8 bases to trimming and J lost 2 bases, with 7 bases between them. CDR3 DNA sequence: TGCGCCAGCCGTCCCCCCTACGAGCAGTACTTC. Its protein product is CASRPPYEQYF.

The chain links TRBV5-1 to TRBJ2-5; a possible D gene is TRBD1 (6 bases). The closer fit of TRBJ2-7 to the DNA end suggests the J call may be wrong. The CDR3 extends over 15 amino acids. From germline, CDR1 is SGHRS and CDR2 YFSETQ. The DNA of the CDR3 is TGCGCCAGTAATGCACAGGGCTATCGCTCCTACGAGCAGTACTTC. Protein product: CASNAQGYRSYEQYF.

This chain links TRBV12-1 with TRBJ1-2; the D call in the table, TRBD1, was not verified against the DNA. TRBV12-1 is an annotated pseudogene. This CDR3 spans 17 amino acids. CDR3 sequence (DNA): TGTGCCAGCAGCTTTGCGGTCGTGGCAATACCCTACTATGGCTACACCTTC. As protein: CASSFAVVAIPYYGYTF.

This rearrangement joins TRBV5-1 to TRBJ1-3; no reliable D call. CDR1 is SGHRS, CDR2 YFSETQ, per germline. V lost 0 bases, J lost 1 base, and 8 bases lay in between. The CDR3 length is 15 residues. The CDR3 DNA is TGCGCCAGCAGCTTGGCCTTGGGGTCTGGAAACACCATATATTTT. This translates into CASSLALGSGNTIYF.

This clone was detected once. This rearrangement joins TRBV21-1 to TRBJ2-4. TRBV21-1 is termed a pseudogene. This CDR3 has 15 amino acids. CDR3 sequence (DNA): TGTGCCAGCAGCACCCCGAGGGGATCCCCTAACATTCAGTACTTC. This sequence encodes CASSTPRGSPNIQYF.

The chain couples TRBV5-1 to TRBJ2-7; D not certain. V was trimmed by 1 base and J by 0 bases, leaving 5 bases between them. Germline loops: CDR1 SGHRS, CDR2 YFSETQ. The CDR3 covers 13 residues. CDR3 bases: TGCGCCAGCAGCTTGACAAGCTCCTACGAGCAGTACTTC. Translating it yields CASSLTSSYEQYF.

This sequence joins TRBV28 and TRBJ1-2; D call uncertain. V shed 5 bases and J shed 2 bases, with 18 bases lying between them. The CDR3 has 16 amino acids. The germline CDR1 and CDR2 sequences are MDHEN and SYDVKM. CDR3 in amino acids: CASSPPVSRSNYGYTF. In DNA, the CDR3 is TGTGCCAGCAGTCCGCCGGTCAGCCGATCGAACTATGGCTACACCTTC.

V is TRBV2 and J is TRBJ2-6; TRBD2 might be the D (6 bases). Per the germline V gene, CDR1 is SNHLY and CDR2 is FYNNEI. The CDR3 runs to 18 residues. V was pared by 4 bases and J by 4 bases, with 20 bases between. The CDR3 protein is CASSGGGTLLLGANVLTF. CDR3 bases: TGTGCCAGCAGTGGAGGAGGGACCCTCCTACTGGGGGCCAACGTCCTGACTTTC.